This T cell receptor beta chain was recorded in a study of memory CD4+ T cells and cytomegalovirus serostatus. Repertoires were generated with immunoSEQ multiplex PCR, while TCRdb's copy carries only in-frame clones and drops some. The top ten clones hold approximately 4% of a sample with around 99,000 clones, around 80% of them seen once. Overall study results and limits: Suggested: most of the CMV-linked TCR signature lies in CD4+ memory cells.

The sort gate was single viable CD3+CD4+CD8-CD45RO+ cells for memory CD4+ T cells. Concerning this clone itself: Its antigen is not identified.

Germline-derived CDR1 and CDR2 are MNHNY and SVGAGI (reference sequence). This CDR3 is built from 16 residues. V was cut by 5 bases and J by 0 bases, with 14 bases left in between. This chain links TRBV6-6 with TRBJ2-1; a weak D match, TRBD1 (6 bases). This receptor was identified in an adult in good health and CMV-seropositive. Specimen: memory CD4+ T cells from blood. The CDR3 bases are TGTGCCAGCAGTCCCTGGCAGGGGAGCTCCTACAATGAGCAGTTCTTC. This gives the protein CASSPWQGSSYNEQFF.